These 23 T cell receptor beta chains were all obtained from the same sample, sequenced in a study of OX40 agonist ivuxolimab in advanced cancers. Data came from immunoSEQ multiplex PCR; TCRdb stores just in-frame clones and leaves some out. Of tens of thousands of clones listed, roughly 84% are singletons. Sequenced here: CD4+ or CD8+ T cells sorted from blood, sampled in a trial of the OX40 agonist ivuxolimab. These receptors came from an adult with an advanced solid tumor such as melanoma, head and neck, liver or kidney cancer.

In this sample, this clone turned up once. The chain carries TRBV7-2 and TRBJ1-3; D gene uncertain. The CDR3 extends over 13 amino acids. Trimming removed 5 bases from V and 0 bases from J, with 5 bases in between. Germline CDR1 and CDR2: SGHTA and FQGNSA. The DNA for the CDR3 is TGTGCCAGCAGCACTTCCTCTGGAAACACCATATATTTT. It encodes CASSTSSGNTIYF.

This clone was found a few times. The V call is TRBV19, the J call TRBJ2-3; 7 positions agree with TRBD1. J gave up 1 base and V 6 bases, and 4 bases lay outside the gene matches. This CDR3 is built from 14 residues. CDR1 and CDR2 from the germline V gene are LNHDA and SQIVND (reference sequence). Here the CDR3 reads CASRKTGGTDTQYF. The DNA of the CDR3 is TGTGCCAGTAGGAAAACAGGGGGCACAGATACGCAGTATTTT. The full variable domain, with the rest looked up from reference TRBV19 and TRBJ2-3, is DGGITQSPKYLFRKEGQNVTLSCEQNLNHDAMYWYRQDPGQGLRLIYYSQIVNDFQKGDIAEGYSVSREKKESFPLTVTSAQKNPTAFYLCASRKTGGTDTQYFGPGTRLTVL.

The V and J genes are TRBV11-3 and TRBJ1-6; D might be TRBD1 (6 bases). CDR1 and CDR2 from the germline V gene are SGHNT and YENEEA. This CDR3 is built from 14 residues. Trimming left V 5 bases short and J 6 bases short, with 11 bases between. This chain's CDR3 is CASSRQVLNSPLHF. DNA of the CDR3: TGTGCCAGCAGCCGACAGGTTCTTAATTCACCCCTCCACTTT.

The gene calls are TRBV2 and TRBJ2-7; no definite D call. V was pared by 5 bases and J by 6 bases, with 14 bases between. The CDR3 is 13 amino acids. CDR1 is SNHLY and CDR2 is FYNNEI in the germline V gene. CDR3 in DNA: TGTGCCAGCAGTCGAGCAGAGATTGGCGAGCAGTACGTC. Its translation is CASSRAEIGEQYV.

The CDR3 loop is CASSLRRTPAYNSPLHF. In nucleotides, the CDR3 is TGTGCCAGCAGTCTAAGACGGACTCCCGCCTATAATTCACCCCTCCACTTT. The rearrangement links TRBV28 to TRBJ1-6; D gene unclear. CDR1 is MDHEN and CDR2 is SYDVKM in the germline V gene. Trimming stripped 5 bases from V and 2 bases from J, with 16 bases between. This CDR3 is built from 17 residues.

As concerns this clone: In the same sample, other DNA sequences code for this CDR3. The V and J genes are TRBV7-3 and TRBJ2-3; D not resolved. V was pared by 3 bases and J by 0 bases, with 7 bases between. The CDR3 has 14 residues. CDR1 is SGHTA, CDR2 FQGTGA, per germline. In DNA, the CDR3 is TGTGCCAGCAGCTTGGGCAGGAGCACAGATACGCAGTATTTT. Protein product: CASSLGRSTDTQYF.

This chain uses TRBV28 with TRBJ2-1; 8 positions match TRBD1. The CDR3 is 16 residues long. The V and J ends lost 8 bases and 4 bases, in that order; junction bases with no gene match: 13. Per the germline V gene, CDR1 is MDHEN and CDR2 is SYDVKM. DNA of the CDR3: TGTGCCAGCTCGAGTACGGCAGGGGGCGATTACAATGAGCAGTTCTTC. Amino acids: CASSSTAGGDYNEQFF.

The chain combines TRBV28 with TRBJ1-2; D might be TRBD1 (5 bases). This CDR3 spans 13 amino acids. Looked up from germline, CDR1 is MDHEN and CDR2 is SYDVKM. The V and J ends lost 4 bases and 4 bases respectively, with 10 bases between them. The CDR3 spells CASSSTDSYGYTF. CDR3 nucleotide sequence: TGTGCCAGCAGTTCAACCGACAGCTATGGCTACACCTTC.

The chain's CDR3 is CASSLEGTGSEAFF. The CDR3 DNA sequence: TGCGCCAGCAGCTTGGAGGGGACAGGGAGTGAAGCTTTCTTT. This chain uses TRBV5-1 with TRBJ1-1, with TRBD1 matching 9 bases. The V segment lost 0 bases and the J segment 7 bases; nucleotides outside the gene matches: 4. CDR3 length: 14 residues. CDR1 and CDR2 from the germline V gene are SGHRS and YFSETQ. The variable domain in full, completed from reference TRBV5-1 and TRBJ1-1, reads KAGVTQTPRYLIKTRGQQVTLSCSPISGHRSVSWYQQTPGQGLQFLFEYFSETQRNKGNFPGRFSGRQFSNSRSEMNVSTLELGDSALYLCASSLEGTGSEAFFGQGTRLTVV.

CDR3 coding DNA: TGTGCCAGCAGGAGGGGACTGAGGCAAGAGACCCAGTACTTC. Its protein product is CASRRGLRQETQYF. The chain uses TRBV27 and TRBJ2-5; a possible D gene is TRBD2 (6 bases). CDR1 and CDR2 from the germline V gene are MNHEY and SMNVEV (reference sequence). The CDR3 length is 14 residues. V lost 6 bases and J lost 2, with 13 bases in between.

The chain has TRBV7-2 and TRBJ2-5, with D tentatively TRBD2 (6 bases). This CDR3 is built from 13 residues. V was clipped by 3 bases and J by 5 bases, with 10 bases between them. Germline V gene data show CDR1 as SGHTA and CDR2 as FQGNSA. The CDR3 is CASSLTRGETQYF. The CDR3 DNA is TGTGCCAGCAGCTTGACTAGAGGGGAGACCCAGTACTTC.

The rearrangement links TRBV2 to TRBJ2-5, with a tentative D call TRBD1 (6 bases). This CDR3 is 16 amino acids long. The germline V and J ends were trimmed by 6 bases and 4 bases, with 21 bases remaining between them. Germline V CDR1 and CDR2: SNHLY, FYNNEI. The CDR3 protein is CASSDRLRGFGETQYF. The CDR3, as DNA: TGTGCCAGCAGCGACCGGCTTAGGGGGTTTGGAGAGACCCAGTACTTC.

The CDR3 region is CASSPPGRDNQPQHF. The CDR3 nucleotides read TGCGCCAGCAGTCCCCCGGGACGGGACAATCAGCCCCAGCATTTT. V usage is TRBV10-1 and J usage is TRBJ1-5; TRBD1 is a possible D gene (5 bases). Germline V lookup: CDR1 WNHNN, CDR2 SYGVQD (reference sequence). The CDR3 consists of 15 residues. V lost 5 bases and J 3 bases, leaving 14 bases between the germline ends.

This chain uses TRBV6-1 with TRBJ2-7; D gene ambiguous. The CDR3 covers 14 residues. Between the trimmed V and J ends, which lost 0 bases and 2 bases, there was a span of 8 bases. Germline CDR1 reads MNHNS; CDR2 reads SASEGT. The CDR3 DNA reads as TGTGCCAGCAGTGAAGCCCCGCGGACCTACGAGCAGTACGTC. Translation gives CASSEAPRTYEQYV.

The chain is built from TRBV7-2 and TRBJ1-6; D unresolved. In germline, CDR1 is SGHTA, CDR2 FQGNSA. CDR3 length equals 13 residues. V was pared by 5 bases and J by 6 bases, with 8 bases between. CDR3 protein: CASSQNSNSPLHF. For the CDR3, the DNA is TGTGCCAGCAGCCAAAATTCTAATTCACCCCTCCACTTT.

The CDR3 here is CASSLGGNFNQPQHF. In nucleotides, the CDR3 is TGTGCCAGCAGCTTGGGGGGGAATTTCAATCAGCCCCAGCATTTT. The rearrangement links TRBV5-6 to TRBJ1-5; a weak D match, TRBD1 (5 bases). V was shortened by 0 bases and J by 3 bases, with 10 bases between the two germline ends. There are 15 residues in the CDR3. The germline CDR1 and CDR2 sequences are SGHDT and YYEEEE.

The CDR3 sequence: CASNRGLADTYEQYF. The CDR3 DNA reads as TGTGCCAGCAACAGGGGACTAGCGGATACCTACGAGCAGTACTTC. The rearrangement joins TRBV5-8 to TRBJ2-7, with 11 nucleotides matching TRBD2. J was trimmed by 2 bases and V by 6 bases; bases with no gene match: 7. This CDR3 has 15 amino acids. Looked up from germline, CDR1 is SGHTS and CDR2 is YDEGEE.

The chain combines TRBV9 with TRBJ2-5; TRBD2 might be the D (5 bases). Trimming pared 0 bases from V and 0 bases from J, leaving 18 bases between. The CDR3 runs 18 residues. CDR1 SGDLS and CDR2 YYNGEE come from the germline V gene. The CDR3 coding sequence is TGTGCCAGCAGCGTAGCGGCGGGCGCCCTGGAACACCAAGAGACCCAGTACTTC. The encoded protein is CASSVAAGALEHQETQYF. Combining the CDR3 with reference TRBV9 and TRBJ2-5 gives the whole variable domain DSGVTQTPKHLITATGQRVTLRCSPRSGDLSVYWYQQSLDQGLQFLIQYYNGEERAKGNILERFSAQQFPDLHSELNLSSLELGDSALYFCASSVAAGALEHQETQYFGPGTRLLVL.

The chain has TRBV19 and TRBJ2-7; D possibly corresponds to TRBD1 (5 bases). V gave up 4 bases and J gave up 2 bases, with 9 bases separating them. The CDR3 has 13 residues. The germline V gene has CDR1 LNHDA and CDR2 SQIVND (reference sequence). CDR3 protein: CASSRGRTYEQYF. The DNA for the CDR3 is TGTGCCAGTAGTAGGGGCAGAACCTACGAGCAGTACTTC.

The CDR3 spells CASRRQAASPPLHF. As DNA, the CDR3 is TGTGCCAGCAGGCGACAGGCCGCCTCTCCACCCCTCCACTTT. The chain is built from TRBV6-1 and TRBJ1-6, with D perhaps TRBD1 (6 bases). Germline-derived CDR1 and CDR2 are MNHNS and SASEGT. Between the trimmed V and J ends, which lost 6 bases and 11 bases, there was a span of 17 bases. CDR3 length equals 14 residues.

The chain has TRBV7-3 and TRBJ1-2, with D possibly matching TRBD1 (5 bases). V was clipped by 5 bases and J by 4 bases, with 14 bases between them. This CDR3 comprises 14 residues. CDR1 is SGHTA, CDR2 FQGTGA, per germline. CDR3 nucleotides: TGTGCCAGCAGCCTGGGACGGGGGGGCTATGGCTACACCTTC. Its protein is CASSLGRGGYGYTF.

This sequence joins TRBV28 and TRBJ1-1; weak D call: TRBD1 (6 bases). Trimming left V 2 bases short and J 2 bases short, with 12 bases between. Germline loops: CDR1 MDHEN, CDR2 SYDVKM. There are 15 residues in the CDR3. CDR3 nucleotide sequence: TGTGCCAGCAGTTTAATAGACAGGAGTAACACTGAAGCTTTCTTT. Amino acid sequence: CASSLIDRSNTEAFF.

V is TRBV4-3 and J is TRBJ2-3; D ambiguous. CDR1 is LGHNA, CDR2 YSLEER, per germline. The CDR3 has 15 amino acids. The ends were cut back, 0 bases at V and 3 bases at J, with 10 bases in the middle. The CDR3 spells CASSQDPLGTDTQYF. CDR3 sequence (DNA): TGCGCCAGCAGCCAAGATCCCCTCGGGACAGATACGCAGTATTTT.